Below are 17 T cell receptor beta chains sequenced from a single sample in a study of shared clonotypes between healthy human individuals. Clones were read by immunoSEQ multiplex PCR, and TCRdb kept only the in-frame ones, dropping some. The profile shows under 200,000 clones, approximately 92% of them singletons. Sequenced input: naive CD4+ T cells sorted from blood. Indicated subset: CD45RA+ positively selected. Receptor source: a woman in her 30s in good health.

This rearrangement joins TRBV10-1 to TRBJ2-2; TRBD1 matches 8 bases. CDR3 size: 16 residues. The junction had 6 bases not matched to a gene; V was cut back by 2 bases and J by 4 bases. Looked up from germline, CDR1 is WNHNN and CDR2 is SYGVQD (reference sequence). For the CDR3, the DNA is TGCGCCAGCAGTGAGAGGGGACAGGACCTCACCGGGGAGCTGTTTTTT. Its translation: CASSERGQDLTGELFF.

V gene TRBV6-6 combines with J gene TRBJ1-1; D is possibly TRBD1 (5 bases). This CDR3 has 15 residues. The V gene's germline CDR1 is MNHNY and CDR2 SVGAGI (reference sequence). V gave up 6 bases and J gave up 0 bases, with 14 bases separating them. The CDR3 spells CASSHDEGMNTEAFF. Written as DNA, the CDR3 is TGTGCCAGCAGCCATGATGAGGGGATGAACACTGAAGCTTTCTTT.

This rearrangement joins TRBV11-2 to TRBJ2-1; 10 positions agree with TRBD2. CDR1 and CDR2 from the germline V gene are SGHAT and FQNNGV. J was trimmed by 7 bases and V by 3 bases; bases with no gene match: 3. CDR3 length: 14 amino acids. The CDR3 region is CASSLLAGVNEQFF. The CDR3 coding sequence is TGTGCCAGCAGCTTGCTAGCGGGAGTTAATGAGCAGTTCTTC.

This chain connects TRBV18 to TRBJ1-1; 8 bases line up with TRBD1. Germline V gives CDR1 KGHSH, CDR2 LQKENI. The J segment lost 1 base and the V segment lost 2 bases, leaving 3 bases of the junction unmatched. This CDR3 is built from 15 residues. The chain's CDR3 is CASSPSGQGNTEAFF. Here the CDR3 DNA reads TGTGCCAGCTCACCATCCGGACAGGGGAACACTGAAGCTTTCTTT.

For the CDR3, the DNA is TGTGCCACCAGCAGAACCGGATGGAAAACTAATGAAAAACTGTTTTTT. This translates into CATSRTGWKTNEKLFF. The chain has TRBV15 and TRBJ1-4; no reliable D call. Trimming cost V 2 bases and J 1 base, with 11 bases left between them. Germline values: CDR1 LNHNV, CDR2 YYDKDF (reference sequence). The CDR3 is 16 residues long.

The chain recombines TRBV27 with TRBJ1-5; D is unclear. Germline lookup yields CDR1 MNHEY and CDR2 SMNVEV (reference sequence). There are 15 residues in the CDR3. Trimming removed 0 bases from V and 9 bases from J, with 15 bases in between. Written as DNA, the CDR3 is TGTGCCAGCAGTTTATCGGTTAACGAGCGTGGGCCCCAGCATTTT. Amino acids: CASSLSVNERGPQHF.

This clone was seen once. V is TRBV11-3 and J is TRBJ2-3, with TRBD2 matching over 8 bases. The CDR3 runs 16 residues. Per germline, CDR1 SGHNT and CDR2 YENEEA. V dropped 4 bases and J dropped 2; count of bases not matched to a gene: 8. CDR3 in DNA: TGTGCCAGCAGCTACCTAGCGGGTGGGTCCACAGATACGCAGTATTTT. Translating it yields CASSYLAGGSTDTQYF.

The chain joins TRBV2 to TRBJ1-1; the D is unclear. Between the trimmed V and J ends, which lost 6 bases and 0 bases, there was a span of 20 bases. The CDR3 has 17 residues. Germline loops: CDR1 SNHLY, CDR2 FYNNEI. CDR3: CASSLSGRLRMNTEAFF. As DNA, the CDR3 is TGTGCCAGCAGCTTGTCGGGCAGGCTAAGAATGAACACTGAAGCTTTCTTT.

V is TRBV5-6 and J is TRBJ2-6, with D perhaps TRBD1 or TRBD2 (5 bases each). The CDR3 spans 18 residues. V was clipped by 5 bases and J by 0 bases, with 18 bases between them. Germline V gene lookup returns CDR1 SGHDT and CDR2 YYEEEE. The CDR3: CASSPGTVALSGANVLTF. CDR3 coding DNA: TGTGCCAGCAGTCCCGGGACCGTCGCCCTCTCTGGGGCCAACGTCCTGACTTTC.

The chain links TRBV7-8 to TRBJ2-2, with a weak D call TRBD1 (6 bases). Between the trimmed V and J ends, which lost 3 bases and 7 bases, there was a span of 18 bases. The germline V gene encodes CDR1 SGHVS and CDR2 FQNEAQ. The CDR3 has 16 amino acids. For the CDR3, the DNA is TGTGCCAGCAGCTTCCAGGGGTCACCATATGGCGGGGAGCTGTTTTTT. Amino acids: CASSFQGSPYGGELFF.

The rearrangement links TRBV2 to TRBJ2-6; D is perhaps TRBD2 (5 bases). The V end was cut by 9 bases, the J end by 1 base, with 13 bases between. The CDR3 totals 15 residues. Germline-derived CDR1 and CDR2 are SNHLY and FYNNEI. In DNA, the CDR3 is TGTGCCAGGGGGAAAAGGGAGTCTGGGGCCAACGTCCTGACTTTC. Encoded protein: CARGKRESGANVLTF.

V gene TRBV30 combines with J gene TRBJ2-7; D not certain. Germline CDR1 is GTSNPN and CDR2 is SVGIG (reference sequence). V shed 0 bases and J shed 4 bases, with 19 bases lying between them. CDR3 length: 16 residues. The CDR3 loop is CAWSVMWPSRSYEQYF. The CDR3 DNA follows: TGTGCCTGGAGTGTAATGTGGCCTTCTCGATCTTACGAGCAGTACTTC.

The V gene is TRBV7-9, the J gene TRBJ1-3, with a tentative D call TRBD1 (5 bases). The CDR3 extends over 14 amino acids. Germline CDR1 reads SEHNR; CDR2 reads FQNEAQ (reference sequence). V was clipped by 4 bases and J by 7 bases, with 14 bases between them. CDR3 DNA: TGTGCCAGCAGCTACGACAGTGGTAGTAACACCATATATTTT. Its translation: CASSYDSGSNTIYF.

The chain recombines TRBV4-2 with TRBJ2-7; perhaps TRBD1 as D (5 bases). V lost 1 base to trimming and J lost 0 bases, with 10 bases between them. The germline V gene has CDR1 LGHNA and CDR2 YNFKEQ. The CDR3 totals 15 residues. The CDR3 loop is CASSQGQDTSYEQYF. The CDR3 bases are TGTGCCAGCAGCCAAGGGCAGGACACCTCCTACGAGCAGTACTTC.

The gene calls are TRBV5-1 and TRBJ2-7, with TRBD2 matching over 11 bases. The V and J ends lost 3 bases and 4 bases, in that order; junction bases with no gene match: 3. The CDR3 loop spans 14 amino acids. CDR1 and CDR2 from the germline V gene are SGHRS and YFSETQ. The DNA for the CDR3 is TGCGCCAGCAGCTACGGGACTAGCGGATACGAGCAGTACTTC. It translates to CASSYGTSGYEQYF.

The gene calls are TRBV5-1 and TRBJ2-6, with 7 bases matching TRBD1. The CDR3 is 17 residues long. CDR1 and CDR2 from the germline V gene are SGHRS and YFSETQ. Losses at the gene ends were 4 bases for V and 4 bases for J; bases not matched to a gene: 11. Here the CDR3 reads CASSLRGGAEGANVLTF. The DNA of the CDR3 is TGCGCCAGCAGCCTGAGAGGGGGCGCGGAAGGGGCCAACGTCCTGACTTTC.

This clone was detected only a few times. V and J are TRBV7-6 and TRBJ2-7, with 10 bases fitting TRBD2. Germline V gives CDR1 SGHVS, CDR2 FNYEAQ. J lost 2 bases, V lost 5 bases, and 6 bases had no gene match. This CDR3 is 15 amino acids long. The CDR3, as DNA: TGTGCCAGCAGCACAACAGCGGGAGGGACCTACGAGCAGTACTTC. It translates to CASSTTAGGTYEQYF. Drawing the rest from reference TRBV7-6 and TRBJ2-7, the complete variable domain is GAGVSQSPRYKVTKRGQDVALRCDPISGHVSLYWYRQALGQGPEFLTYFNYEAQQDKSGLPNDRFSAERPEGSISTLTIQRTEQRDSAMYRCASSTTAGGTYEQYFGPGTRLTVT.